The next 5 T cell receptor beta chains were all read from a single sample in a study of T cell responses to AZD1222 COVID-19 vaccine. Method: immunoSEQ multiplex PCR; TCRdb's copy keeps in-frame clones and lacks some. The profile shows around 130,000 clones, approximately 92% of them singletons. Material: peripheral blood, obtained 28 days after the second AZD1222 dose. The receptors come from an adult who received the AZD1222 COVID-19 vaccine.

The chain couples TRBV29-1 to TRBJ1-1, with D hard to call. Trimming stripped 2 bases from V and 0 bases from J, with 7 bases between. The CDR3 has 13 residues. Germline loops: CDR1 SQVTM, CDR2 ANQGSEA. CDR3 amino acids: CSVEMVLNTEAFF. The CDR3 coding sequence is TGCAGCGTTGAAATGGTATTGAACACTGAAGCTTTCTTT.

J is TRBJ2-3 and V is TRBV14; the D is unclear. Trimming took 0 bases from V and 7 from J, leaving 5 bases between them. The CDR3 has 12 residues. Germline values: CDR1 SGHDN, CDR2 FVKESK. The CDR3 region is CASSQDWYTQYF. In DNA form, the CDR3 reads TGTGCCAGCAGCCAAGATTGGTATACGCAGTATTTT.

The chain uses TRBV5-1 and TRBJ1-1; D is possibly TRBD1 (5 bases). The V gene lost 6 bases and the J gene lost 4 bases, with 16 bases spanning the gap. CDR3 length equals 14 residues. Looked up from germline, CDR1 is SGHRS and CDR2 is YFSETQ. The CDR3 DNA follows: TGCGCCAGCACCTGGAGGGGAAGGGGCACTGAAGCTTTCTTT. It translates to CASTWRGRGTEAFF.

The chain recombines TRBV14 with TRBJ1-1, with D unclear. The CDR3 extends over 13 amino acids. Looked up from germline, CDR1 is SGHDN and CDR2 is FVKESK. Trimming pared 5 bases from V and 1 base from J, leaving 8 bases between. The CDR3 DNA reads TGTGCCAGCAGCGACCGGGGGAACACTGAAGCTTTCTTT. Translated: CASSDRGNTEAFF.

The chain employs TRBV24-1 and TRBJ2-5; TRBD1 agrees at 7 bases. Germline V gives CDR1 KGHDR, CDR2 SFDVKD. The junction had 6 bases not matched to a gene; V was cut back by 4 bases and J by 2 bases. The CDR3 loop spans 15 amino acids. The CDR3 is CATSESTGLQETQYF. CDR3 DNA sequence: TGTGCCACCAGTGAGTCGACAGGGCTACAAGAGACCCAGTACTTC.